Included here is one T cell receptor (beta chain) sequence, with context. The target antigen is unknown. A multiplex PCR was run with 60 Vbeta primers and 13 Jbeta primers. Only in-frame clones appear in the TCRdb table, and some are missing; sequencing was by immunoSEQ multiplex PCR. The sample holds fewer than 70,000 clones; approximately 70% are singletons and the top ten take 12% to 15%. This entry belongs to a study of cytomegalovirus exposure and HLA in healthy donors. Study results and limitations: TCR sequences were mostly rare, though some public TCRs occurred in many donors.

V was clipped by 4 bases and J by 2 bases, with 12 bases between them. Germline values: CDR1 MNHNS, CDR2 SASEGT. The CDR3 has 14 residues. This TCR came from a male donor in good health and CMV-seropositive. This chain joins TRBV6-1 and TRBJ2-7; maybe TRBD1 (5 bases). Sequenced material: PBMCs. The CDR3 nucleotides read TGTGCCAGCAGTGTCGGACAAGGAGCCTACGAGCAGTACTTC. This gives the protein CASSVGQGAYEQYF.